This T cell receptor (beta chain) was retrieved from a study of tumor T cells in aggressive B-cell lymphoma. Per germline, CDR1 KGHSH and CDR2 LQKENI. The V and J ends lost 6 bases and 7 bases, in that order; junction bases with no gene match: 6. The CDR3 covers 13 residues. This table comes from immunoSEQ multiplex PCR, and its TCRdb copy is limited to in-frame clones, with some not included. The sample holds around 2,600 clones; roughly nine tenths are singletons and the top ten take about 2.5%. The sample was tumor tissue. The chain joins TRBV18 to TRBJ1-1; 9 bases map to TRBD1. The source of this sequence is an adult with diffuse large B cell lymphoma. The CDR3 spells CASSRGTGLEAFF. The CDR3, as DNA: TGTGCCAGCTCGCGTGGGACAGGGCTTGAAGCTTTCTTT.